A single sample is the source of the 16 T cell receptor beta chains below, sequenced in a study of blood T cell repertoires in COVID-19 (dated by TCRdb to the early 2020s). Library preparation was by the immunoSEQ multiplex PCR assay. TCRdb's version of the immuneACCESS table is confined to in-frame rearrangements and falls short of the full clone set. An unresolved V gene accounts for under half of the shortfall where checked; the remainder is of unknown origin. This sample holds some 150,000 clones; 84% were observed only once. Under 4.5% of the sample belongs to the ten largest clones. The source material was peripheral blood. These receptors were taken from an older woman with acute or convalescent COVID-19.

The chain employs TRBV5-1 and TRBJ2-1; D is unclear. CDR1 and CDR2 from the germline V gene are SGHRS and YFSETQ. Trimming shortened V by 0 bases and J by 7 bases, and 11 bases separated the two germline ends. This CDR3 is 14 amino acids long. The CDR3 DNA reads TGCGCCAGCAGCTTGGCCTTGACTTCTAATGAGCAGTTCTTC. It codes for CASSLALTSNEQFF.

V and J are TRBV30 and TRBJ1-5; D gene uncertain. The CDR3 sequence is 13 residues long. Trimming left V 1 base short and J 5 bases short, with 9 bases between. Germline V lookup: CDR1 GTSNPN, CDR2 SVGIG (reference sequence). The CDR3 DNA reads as TGTGCCTGGAGTGGAGGTTTTTATCAGCCCCAGCATTTT. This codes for CAWSGGFYQPQHF.

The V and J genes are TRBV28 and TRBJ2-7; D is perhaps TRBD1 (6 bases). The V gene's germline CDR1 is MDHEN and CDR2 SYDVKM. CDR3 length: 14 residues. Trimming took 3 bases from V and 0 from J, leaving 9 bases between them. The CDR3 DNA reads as TGTGCCAGCAGTTTCTTGGGGGCCTCCTACGAGCAGTACTTC. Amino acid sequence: CASSFLGASYEQYF.

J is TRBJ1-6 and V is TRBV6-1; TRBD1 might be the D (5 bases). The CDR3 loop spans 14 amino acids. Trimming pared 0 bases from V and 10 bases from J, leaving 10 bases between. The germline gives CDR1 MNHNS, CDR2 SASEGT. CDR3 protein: CASSEAGRESPLHF. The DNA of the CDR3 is TGTGCCAGCAGTGAAGCAGGCAGGGAATCACCCCTCCACTTT.

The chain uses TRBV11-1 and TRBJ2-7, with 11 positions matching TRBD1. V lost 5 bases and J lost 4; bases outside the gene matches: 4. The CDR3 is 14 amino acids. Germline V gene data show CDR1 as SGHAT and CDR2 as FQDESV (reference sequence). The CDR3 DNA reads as TGTGCCAGCAGCCGAGGACAGGGGGCTTACGAGCAGTACTTC. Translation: CASSRGQGAYEQYF.

The CDR3 coding sequence is TGCGCCAGCAGCTTGGAGGCCCGTTTATCGGGGTCACCCCTCCACTTT. This gives the protein CASSLEARLSGSPLHF. The V and J genes are TRBV5-1 and TRBJ1-6; no reliable D call. The CDR3 extends over 16 amino acids. Germline V lookup: CDR1 SGHRS, CDR2 YFSETQ. Between the trimmed V and J ends, which lost 0 bases and 10 bases, there was a span of 17 bases.

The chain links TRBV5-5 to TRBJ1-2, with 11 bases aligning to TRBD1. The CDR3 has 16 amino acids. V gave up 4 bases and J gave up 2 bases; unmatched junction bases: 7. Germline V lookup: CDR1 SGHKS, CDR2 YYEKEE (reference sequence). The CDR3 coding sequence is TGTGCCAGCAGCCGGACAGGGGGCCCCGGGAACTATGGCTACACCTTC. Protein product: CASSRTGGPGNYGYTF.

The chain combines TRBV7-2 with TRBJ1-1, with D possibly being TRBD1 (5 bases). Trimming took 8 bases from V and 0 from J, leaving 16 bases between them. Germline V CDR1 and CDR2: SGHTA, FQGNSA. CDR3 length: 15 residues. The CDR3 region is CASRGGGALNTEAFF. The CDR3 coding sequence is TGTGCCAGCCGGGGGGGAGGGGCGCTGAACACTGAAGCTTTCTTT.

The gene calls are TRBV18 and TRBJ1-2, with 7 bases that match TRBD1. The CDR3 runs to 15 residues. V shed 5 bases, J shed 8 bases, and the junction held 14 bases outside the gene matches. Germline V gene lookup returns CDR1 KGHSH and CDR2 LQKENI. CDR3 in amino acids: CASSAGTKSQGGYTF. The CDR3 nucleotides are TGTGCCAGCTCAGCCGGGACCAAATCACAGGGGGGCTACACCTTC.

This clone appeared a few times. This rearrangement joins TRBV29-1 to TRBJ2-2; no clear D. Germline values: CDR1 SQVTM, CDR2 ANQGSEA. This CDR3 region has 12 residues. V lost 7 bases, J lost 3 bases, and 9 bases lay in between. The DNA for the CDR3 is TGCAGCGCCAATAGAGACACCGGGGAGCTGTTTTTT. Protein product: CSANRDTGELFF.

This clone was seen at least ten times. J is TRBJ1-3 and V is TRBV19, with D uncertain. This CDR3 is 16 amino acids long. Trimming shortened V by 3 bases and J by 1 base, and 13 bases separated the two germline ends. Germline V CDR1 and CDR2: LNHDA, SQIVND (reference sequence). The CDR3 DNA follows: TGTGCCAGTAGTATCCTTGGGCTCCCATCTGGAAACACCATATATTTT. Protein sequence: CASSILGLPSGNTIYF.

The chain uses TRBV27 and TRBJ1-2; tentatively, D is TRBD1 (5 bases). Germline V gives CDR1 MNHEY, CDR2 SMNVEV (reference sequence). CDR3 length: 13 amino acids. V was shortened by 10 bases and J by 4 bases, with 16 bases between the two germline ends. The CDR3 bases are TGTGCCACCAAGGGTGGGGGGTTCTATGGCTACACCTTC. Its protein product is CATKGGGFYGYTF.

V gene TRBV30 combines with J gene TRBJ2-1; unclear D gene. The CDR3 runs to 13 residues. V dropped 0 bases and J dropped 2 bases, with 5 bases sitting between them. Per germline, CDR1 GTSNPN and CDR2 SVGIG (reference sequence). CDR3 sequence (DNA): TGTGCCTGGAGTGTACAAACCTACAATGAGCAGTTCTTC. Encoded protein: CAWSVQTYNEQFF.

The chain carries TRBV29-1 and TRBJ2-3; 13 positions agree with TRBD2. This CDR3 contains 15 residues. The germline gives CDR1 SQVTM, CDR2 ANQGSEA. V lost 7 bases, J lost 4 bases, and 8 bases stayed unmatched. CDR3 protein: CSDMTSGRFADTQYF. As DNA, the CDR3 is TGCAGCGACATGACTAGCGGGAGGTTCGCAGATACGCAGTATTTT.

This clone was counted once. DNA of the CDR3: TGTGCCAGCAGCCAAGTTCCGGGACTAGCTCGTGAGCAGTTCTTC. It codes for CASSQVPGLAREQFF. The chain has TRBV14 and TRBJ2-1; 9 nucleotides match TRBD2. V trimming: 1 base; J trimming: 9 bases; junction bases outside the gene matches: 7. The CDR3 is made up of 15 amino acids. Germline values: CDR1 SGHDN, CDR2 FVKESK.

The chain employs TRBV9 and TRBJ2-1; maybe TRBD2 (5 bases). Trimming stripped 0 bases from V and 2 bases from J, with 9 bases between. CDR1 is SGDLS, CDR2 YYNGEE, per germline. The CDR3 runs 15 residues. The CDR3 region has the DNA TGTGCCAGCAGCGTAGGGGCGGGCCCCTACAATGAGCAGTTCTTC. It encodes CASSVGAGPYNEQFF.